The rows below give T cell receptor beta chains drawn from one sample of a study of cytomegalovirus exposure and HLA in healthy donors. Only in-frame clones appear in the TCRdb table, and some are missing; sequencing was by immunoSEQ multiplex PCR. The sample lists 200,000 or so clones, more than 80% occurring once. The specimen was PBMCs. The receptors were sampled from a man aged 30-40 years in good health and CMV-seronegative. CDR3s include the opening cysteine and the closing phenylalanine or tryptophan. The order of the fields is CDR3 protein, clone size, CDR3 length, V gene. Size is omitted from some rows. Given values are once, few, many or a class for expanded clones.

CDR3 protein: CASSYDGQGAEAFF
clone size: NA
CDR3 length: 14
V gene: TRBV6-5

CDR3 protein: CASSRLTGNNTEAFF
clone size: NA
CDR3 length: 15
V gene: TRBV4-3

CDR3 protein: CASYSSGASVLTF
clone size: few
CDR3 length: 13
V gene: TRBV28

CDR3 protein: CASSLTRLNTEAFF
clone size: NA
CDR3 length: 14
V gene: TRBV5-1

CDR3 protein: CASSSQGNTEAFF
clone size: NA
CDR3 length: 13
V gene: TRBV7-9

CDR3 protein: CASRLQGASGNTIYF
clone size: NA
CDR3 length: 15
V gene: TRBV2

CDR3 protein: CAISGPSELGLGNEQYF
clone size: NA
CDR3 length: 17
V gene: TRBV10-3

CDR3 protein: CASSGKTGGNEQFF
clone size: few
CDR3 length: 14
V gene: TRBV9

CDR3 protein: CASSQGGGMLAGGTEAFF
clone size: once
CDR3 length: 18
V gene: TRBV4-3

CDR3 protein: CASSSRGGTGLGEQYF
clone size: NA
CDR3 length: 16
V gene: TRBV27

CDR3 protein: CSSSLSGGTYEQYF
clone size: NA
CDR3 length: 14
V gene: TRBV7-9

CDR3 protein: CASSPQVRERDYEQYF
clone size: NA
CDR3 length: 16
V gene: TRBV4-2

CDR3 protein: CASSVQQVSRTEAFF
clone size: few
CDR3 length: 15
V gene: TRBV6-1

CDR3 protein: CASTTGSTEAFF
clone size: NA
CDR3 length: 12
V gene: TRBV6-5

CDR3 protein: CAISFLGGTEAFF
clone size: NA
CDR3 length: 13
V gene: TRBV10-3

CDR3 protein: CASSYSGKGTEAFF
clone size: NA
CDR3 length: 14
V gene: TRBV6-5

CDR3 protein: CASSKLAGSSTDTQYF
clone size: once
CDR3 length: 16
V gene: TRBV9

CDR3 protein: CASSLGAVGTDTQYF
clone size: NA
CDR3 length: 15
V gene: TRBV7-2

CDR3 protein: CASGLEADLYNEQFF
clone size: NA
CDR3 length: 15
V gene: TRBV2

CDR3 protein: CATSRASPDEQYF
clone size: once
CDR3 length: 13
V gene: TRBV15

CDR3 protein: CASSFRGGDPTDTQYF
clone size: NA
CDR3 length: 16
V gene: TRBV5-1

CDR3 protein: CASSPSSGTGIFSYEQYF
clone size: NA
CDR3 length: 18
V gene: TRBV9

CDR3 protein: CASSPKGGGDSTDTQYF
clone size: NA
CDR3 length: 17
V gene: TRBV7-9

CDR3 protein: CASSEDQGAFYEQYF
clone size: NA
CDR3 length: 15
V gene: TRBV6-1

CDR3 protein: CASSLRRFTTDTQYF
clone size: NA
CDR3 length: 15
V gene: TRBV7-2

CDR3 protein: CASSVDRPYEQYF
clone size: NA
CDR3 length: 13
V gene: TRBV5-1

CDR3 protein: CASSRTSGGAGEQFF
clone size: few
CDR3 length: 15
V gene: TRBV6-4

CDR3 protein: CSVEGQGMGETQYF
clone size: once
CDR3 length: 14
V gene: TRBV29-1

CDR3 protein: CASGTGPYEQYF
clone size: NA
CDR3 length: 12
V gene: TRBV9

CDR3 protein: CASRQEGATYEQYF
clone size: NA
CDR3 length: 14
V gene: TRBV7-9

CDR3 protein: CASSSWTSGALSGANVLTF
clone size: NA
CDR3 length: 19
V gene: TRBV7-9

CDR3 protein: CASSPITPTGINSPLHF
clone size: once
CDR3 length: 17
V gene: TRBV27

CDR3 protein: CASSEVFSGTGRMNTEAFF
clone size: once
CDR3 length: 19
V gene: TRBV4-3

CDR3 protein: CASSQDRWGQGSYEQYF
clone size: NA
CDR3 length: 17
V gene: TRBV14

CDR3 protein: CASSLQGSVTEAFF
clone size: NA
CDR3 length: 14
V gene: TRBV5-1

CDR3 protein: CASSLRGLLRYNEQFF
clone size: NA
CDR3 length: 16
V gene: TRBV7-6

CDR3 protein: CAGGLPPGELFF
clone size: NA
CDR3 length: 12
V gene: TRBV10-3

CDR3 protein: CASTPELVTGNSNQPQHF
clone size: NA
CDR3 length: 18
V gene: TRBV19

CDR3 protein: CASSFPGVSPLHF
clone size: NA
CDR3 length: 13
V gene: TRBV7-2

CDR3 protein: CSVEGDRDRNTIYF
clone size: NA
CDR3 length: 14
V gene: TRBV29-1

CDR3 protein: CASSFWTGEADTQYF
clone size: few
CDR3 length: 15
V gene: TRBV5-8

CDR3 protein: CASSPPGQGSGYTF
clone size: NA
CDR3 length: 14
V gene: TRBV28

CDR3 protein: CASSLRTAVDTEAFF
clone size: NA
CDR3 length: 15
V gene: TRBV5-1

CDR3 protein: CATAGGRLNIQYF
clone size: NA
CDR3 length: 13
V gene: TRBV11-2

CDR3 protein: CASVRGGASTDTQYF
clone size: NA
CDR3 length: 15
V gene: TRBV5-6

CDR3 protein: CAISGSRDRGGNEKLFF
clone size: NA
CDR3 length: 17
V gene: TRBV10-3

CDR3 protein: CARSLPGFFPSGSSPLHF
clone size: NA
CDR3 length: 18
V gene: TRBV5-3

CDR3 protein: CASSPTSGGKDGYTF
clone size: NA
CDR3 length: 15
V gene: TRBV19

CDR3 protein: CASSAGAGGSYEQYF
clone size: few
CDR3 length: 15
V gene: TRBV5-1